The 10 T cell receptor beta chains presented below share a single source sample, sequenced in a study of T cell repertoires in ileal Crohn's disease. TCRdb's copy holds only in-frame clones and misses some; the assay was immunoSEQ multiplex PCR. The table shows over 7,500 clones, with approximately 82% occurring only once. Input material: ileal tissue. Source of these receptors: an adult with Crohn's disease.

V and J are TRBV28 and TRBJ2-7; TRBD2 aligns across 7 bases. Germline CDR1 is MDHEN and CDR2 is SYDVKM. This CDR3 contains 12 residues. The ends lost 7 bases at V and 7 bases at J; junction bases unmatched: 7. This chain's CDR3 is CASTPRGEEQYF. CDR3 bases: TGTGCCAGCACCCCTCGGGGGGAAGAGCAGTACTTC. Full variable domain (missing parts from reference TRBV28 and TRBJ2-7): DVKVTQSSRYLVKRTGEKVFLECVQDMDHENMFWYRQDPGLGLRLIYFSYDVKMKEKGDIPEGYSVSREKKERFSLILESASTNQTSMYLCASTPRGEEQYFGPGTRLTVT.

The chain recombines TRBV5-1 with TRBJ2-2; the D gene is possibly TRBD2 (6 bases). V lost 2 bases, J lost 6 bases, and 14 bases lay in between. The CDR3 loop spans 15 amino acids. Germline loops: CDR1 SGHRS, CDR2 YFSETQ. CDR3 loop: CASSFSGVGPGELFF. As DNA, the CDR3 is TGCGCCAGCAGCTTTTCGGGAGTAGGCCCCGGGGAGCTGTTTTTT. The full variable domain, with the rest looked up from reference TRBV5-1 and TRBJ2-2, is KAGVTQTPRYLIKTRGQQVTLSCSPISGHRSVSWYQQTPGQGLQFLFEYFSETQRNKGNFPGRFSGRQFSNSRSEMNVSTLELGDSALYLCASSFSGVGPGELFFGEGSRLTVL.

J is TRBJ1-5 and V is TRBV30, with no clear D. There are 13 residues in the CDR3. V was clipped by 4 bases and J by 3 bases, with 10 bases between them. Germline V CDR1 and CDR2: GTSNPN, SVGIG (reference sequence). CDR3 region: CAWNEDFNQPQHF. In DNA form, the CDR3 reads TGTGCCTGGAATGAGGACTTCAATCAGCCCCAGCATTTT.

The chain has TRBV11-2 and TRBJ2-7; TRBD2 aligns across 9 bases. This CDR3 has 17 amino acids. V lost 0 bases and J lost 0; bases outside the gene matches: 6. CDR1 and CDR2 (germline): SGHAT, FQNNGV. The CDR3 DNA follows: TGTGCCAGCAGCTTAGATCGGGCGGGGGGGAACTCCTACGAGCAGTACTTC. Protein sequence: CASSLDRAGGNSYEQYF. The variable domain in full, completed from reference TRBV11-2 and TRBJ2-7, reads EAGVAQSPRYKIIEKRQSVAFWCNPISGHATLYWYQQILGQGPKLLIQFQNNGVVDDSQLPKDRFSAERLKGVDSTLKIQPAKLEDSAVYLCASSLDRAGGNSYEQYFGPGTRLTVT.

J is TRBJ2-7 and V is TRBV5-1; possible D gene TRBD1, 5 bases. The CDR3 is 15 residues long. CDR1 SGHRS and CDR2 YFSETQ come from the germline V gene. The V and J ends lost 7 bases and 4 bases respectively, with 21 bases between them. CDR3 bases: TGCGCCAGCCAAACCCGCGTGGGGCCCCAATACGAGCAGTACTTC. Protein sequence: CASQTRVGPQYEQYF.

The rearrangement joins TRBV28 to TRBJ2-1; 7 bases align to TRBD1. CDR3 length: 15 amino acids. V dropped 2 bases and J dropped 7; count of bases not matched to a gene: 8. Germline V CDR1 and CDR2: MDHEN, SYDVKM. The DNA for the CDR3 is TGTGCCAGCAGTTTAGGGATGGCCAGGGGGAATGAGCAGTTCTTC. This encodes CASSLGMARGNEQFF. The variable domain in full, with the rest retrieved from reference TRBV28 and TRBJ2-1, is DVKVTQSSRYLVKRTGEKVFLECVQDMDHENMFWYRQDPGLGLRLIYFSYDVKMKEKGDIPEGYSVSREKKERFSLILESASTNQTSMYLCASSLGMARGNEQFFGPGTRLTVL.

In this sample, this clone turned up a few times. This chain joins TRBV7-2 and TRBJ1-1; D possibly corresponds to TRBD1 (6 bases). CDR1 and CDR2 from the germline V gene are SGHTA and FQGNSA. Trimming took off 3 bases at V and 8 bases at J, with 19 bases between the two ends. The CDR3 runs 15 residues. CDR3 sequence: CASSLRTQGTSEAFF. The CDR3 DNA follows: TGTGCCAGCAGCTTGAGAACACAGGGAACGAGCGAAGCTTTCTTT.

The rearrangement uses TRBV29-1 and TRBJ2-7; D possibly corresponds to TRBD2 (6 bases). This CDR3 spans 11 amino acids. V was clipped by 5 bases and J by 6 bases, with 11 bases between them. Germline CDR1 SQVTM, CDR2 ANQGSEA. DNA of the CDR3: TGCAGCGTTTCTCAGGGAGGCGAGCAGTACTTC. This gives the protein CSVSQGGEQYF.

This chain joins TRBV27 and TRBJ1-4; D might be TRBD1 (5 bases). Trimming left V 0 bases short and J 10 bases short, with 12 bases between. CDR1 MNHEY and CDR2 SMNVEV come from the germline V gene (reference sequence). The CDR3 consists of 14 residues. CDR3 residues: CASSLSNPQGKLFF. CDR3 bases: TGTGCCAGCAGTTTATCAAACCCCCAGGGAAAACTGTTTTTT.

The genes are TRBV6-5 and TRBJ1-3; possibly TRBD1 for D (6 bases). The ends were cut back, 5 bases at V and 8 bases at J, with 7 bases in the middle. The CDR3 covers 11 residues. Germline-derived CDR1 and CDR2 are MNHEY and SVGAGI. The CDR3 nucleotides are TGTGCCAGCAGTACAGGGTACACCATATATTTT. It yields the protein CASSTGYTIYF.